This TCR beta chain was identified in a study of blood T cell repertoires in COVID-19. Across the whole study: Samples of COVID-19 (acute and convalescent) were obtained from the United States, Italy and Spain. The analysed material was cDNA or gDNA that came from T cells, B-cell-depleted T cells, or PBMCs.

Seattle-derived patients entered the study during active infection and were followed longitudinally. TCRdb's table, derived via immunoSEQ multiplex PCR, lists solely in-frame clones and lacks some. The sample has about 210,000 clones, about 80% seen once. This clone was counted a single time. Input material: peripheral blood. This TCR derives from a woman of 80 years or more with COVID-19, enrolled during active disease.

CDR3 DNA: TGTGCCAGCAGTTTTCGGGGGGGGTCCTACAATGAGCAGTTCTTC. This encodes CASSFRGGSYNEQFF. The chain joins TRBV6-5 to TRBJ2-1; 8 bases align to TRBD2. CDR3 size: 15 residues. The germline CDR1 and CDR2 sequences are MNHEY and SVGAGI. V lost 4 bases to trimming and J lost 1 base; unmatched junction nucleotides: 3.